A single sample gave rise to the 12 T cell receptor beta chains below, sequenced in a study of memory CD8 T cells in hepatitis C reinfection. This table comes from immunoSEQ multiplex PCR, and its TCRdb copy is limited to in-frame clones, with some not included. The data contain approximately 46,000 clones, 80% to 90% of them singletons. Time point noted: late/post reinfection, 12 to 24 weeks after detection. No in vitro expansion preceded TCR sequencing of the sorted cells. Input material: naive CD8+ T cells sorted from blood. These receptors all stem from a man aged 18 to 35 with hepatitis C virus infection.

V usage is TRBV19 and J usage is TRBJ1-1; tentatively, D is TRBD1 (5 bases). Germline V gene data show CDR1 as LNHDA and CDR2 as SQIVND (reference sequence). CDR3 length equals 13 residues. Trimming shortened V by 8 bases and J by 1 base, and 11 bases separated the two germline ends. The CDR3 DNA follows: TGTGCCAGTGCTGGACACACGAACACTGAAGCTTTCTTT. It encodes CASAGHTNTEAFF.

This clone came up once. The chain uses TRBV19 and TRBJ1-1; tentative D call: TRBD1 (5 bases). Trimming shortened V by 1 base and J by 0 bases, and 9 bases separated the two germline ends. Germline V CDR1 and CDR2: LNHDA, SQIVND (reference sequence). The CDR3 covers 15 residues. CDR3 coding DNA: TGTGCCAGTAGTATAGCGGCAGGGATGAACACTGAAGCTTTCTTT. Protein sequence: CASSIAAGMNTEAFF.

The chain recombines TRBV18 with TRBJ1-5, with a tentative D call TRBD1 (6 bases). Deletions cut 4 bases from V and 1 base from J, with 11 bases between. Looked up from germline, CDR1 is KGHSH and CDR2 is LQKENI. The CDR3 consists of 15 residues. The DNA of the CDR3 is TGTGCCAGCTCACAGAGACAGGCCAGCAATCAGCCCCAGCATTTT. Its protein is CASSQRQASNQPQHF.

The table lists this clone with a few counts. The chain carries TRBV6-5 and TRBJ1-1; D is unclear. The CDR3 sequence is 14 residues long. CDR1 and CDR2 (germline): MNHEY, SVGAGI. V lost 0 bases and J lost 3, with 8 bases in between. The CDR3 DNA is TGTGCCAGCAGTTACTCTAGAGGAGACACTGAAGCTTTCTTT. This codes for CASSYSRGDTEAFF.

This clone was seen just once. The CDR3 is CASSQRLAGGGDEQFF. CDR3 DNA sequence: TGCGCCAGCAGCCAACGACTAGCGGGGGGGGGTGATGAGCAGTTCTTC. The chain employs TRBV4-3 and TRBJ2-1; 14 nucleotides align to TRBD2. The CDR3 extends over 16 amino acids. V trimming: 2 bases; J trimming: 8 bases; junction bases outside the gene matches: 5. Germline lookup yields CDR1 LGHNA and CDR2 YSLEER.

The chain recombines TRBV15 with TRBJ1-4; possibly TRBD1 for D (6 bases). The germline V gene encodes CDR1 LNHNV and CDR2 YYDKDF (reference sequence). The CDR3 is 15 amino acids. Trimming pared 1 base from V and 0 bases from J, leaving 6 bases between. The CDR3 protein is CATSRGTATNEKLFF. Written as DNA, the CDR3 is TGTGCCACCAGCAGAGGGACAGCAACTAATGAAAAACTGTTTTTT.

This clone was detected only once. The J gene is TRBJ2-7, the V gene TRBV10-3; no definite D call. The CDR3 totals 14 residues. The V end was cut by 0 bases, the J end by 1 base, with 7 bases between. From germline, CDR1 is ENHRY and CDR2 SYGVKD. CDR3 residues: CAISESRQSYEQYF. As DNA, the CDR3 is TGTGCCATCAGTGAGTCGAGGCAGTCCTACGAGCAGTACTTC.

This clone was seen a single time. The gene calls are TRBV21-1 and TRBJ2-7; TRBD1 reflects the table's D call only, with no check against the DNA. TRBV21-1 is described as a pseudogene. This CDR3 is 14 amino acids long. Here the CDR3 DNA reads TGTGCCAGCAGCACAGGGACAGGGGTATACGAGCAGTACTTC. This codes for CASSTGTGVYEQYF.

V usage is TRBV18 and J usage is TRBJ2-2, with a weak D call TRBD1 (6 bases). Trimming cost V 0 bases and J 5 bases, with 10 bases left between them. CDR1 is KGHSH and CDR2 is LQKENI in the germline V gene. The CDR3 length is 15 residues. CDR3 nucleotides: TGTGCCAGCTCACCACCTGACAGGCCTACCGGGGAGCTGTTTTTT. Translated, it gives CASSPPDRPTGELFF.

This clone was found once. The chain has TRBV10-2 and TRBJ2-7; 7 bases map to TRBD1. The V gene end was trimmed by 1 base and the J gene end by 4 bases; junction bases not matched to a gene: 10. The CDR3 totals 16 residues. CDR1 is WSHSY, CDR2 SAAADI, per germline. As DNA, the CDR3 is TGCGCCAGCAGTGAGTACACAGGGGCAGATCATTACGAGCAGTACGTC. Its protein product is CASSEYTGADHYEQYV.

The CDR3 loop reads CASSPPGGTEAFF. In DNA form, the CDR3 reads TGTGCCAGCAGCCCGCCGGGGGGCACTGAAGCTTTCTTT. This chain links TRBV7-8 with TRBJ1-1; weak D call: TRBD1 (5 bases). Per germline, CDR1 SGHVS and CDR2 FQNEAQ. The CDR3 runs 13 residues. Between the trimmed V and J ends, which lost 5 bases and 4 bases, there was a span of 11 bases.

The V call is TRBV2, the J call TRBJ2-7; 7 nucleotides align to TRBD1. Germline V gene data show CDR1 as SNHLY and CDR2 as FYNNEI. The V segment lost 8 bases and the J segment 0 bases; nucleotides outside the gene matches: 19. The CDR3 runs 18 residues. The CDR3 here is CASGSLGPGQKLSYEQYV. DNA of the CDR3: TGTGCCAGCGGTTCCCTGGGGCCGGGACAGAAACTCTCCTACGAGCAGTACGTC.